What follows is one T cell receptor beta chain and its context. Antigen unknown. Sequenced by immunoSEQ multiplex PCR; TCRdb stores in-frame clones only, minus some. Of 35,000 to 50,000 clones in the sample, 70% to 80% were seen once. These data come from a study of T cells in localized non-small cell lung cancer. Overall study results and limits: A median of approximately 54 clones ranked among the top 100 in tumor appeared in adjacent lung. A raised T cell density in blood coincided with lengthier overall survival.

The ends lost 2 bases at V and 7 bases at J; junction bases unmatched: 6. The CDR3 length is 16 residues. Germline CDR1 MNHNS, CDR2 SASEGT. The chain recombines TRBV6-1 with TRBJ1-6, with 9 positions matching TRBD1. This receptor was taken from a woman aged 40-70 years with stage II squamous cell lung carcinoma. This specimen was PBMCs, taken before any cancer treatment. The CDR3 nucleotides read TGTGCCAGCAGTGAAAGACAGGGGGTTGGAAATTCACCCCTCCACTTT. It translates to CASSERQGVGNSPLHF.